These 8 T cell receptor beta chains came from one sample sequenced in a study of cytomegalovirus exposure and HLA in healthy donors. A multiplex PCR was run with 60 Vbeta primers and 13 Jbeta primers. The assay was immunoSEQ multiplex PCR, and TCRdb's table has in-frame clones only and misses some. The sample has about 200,000 clones, 75% to 90% seen once. Sequenced: PBMCs. These receptors were obtained from a boy aged 2 to 9 in good health and CMV-seronegative.

This clone was seen just once. The chain joins TRBV27 to TRBJ2-1; perhaps TRBD2 as D (5 bases). V was clipped by 0 bases and J by 9 bases, with 12 bases between them. The germline V gene has CDR1 MNHEY and CDR2 SMNVEV (reference sequence). CDR3 length: 14 amino acids. As DNA, the CDR3 is TGTGCCAGCAGTTTATCGGAGGCGCCTACTGAGCAGTTCTTC. This sequence encodes CASSLSEAPTEQFF.

This clone was counted a few times. CDR3 region: CASSYSTSGQYEQYF. CDR3 sequence (DNA): TGTGCCAGCAGTTACTCGACTAGCGGGCAATACGAGCAGTACTTC. The V call is TRBV6-5, the J call TRBJ2-7, with 10 bases fitting TRBD2. Germline V lookup: CDR1 MNHEY, CDR2 SVGAGI. Trimming at V came to 0 bases and at J to 4 bases, leaving 3 bases not matched to a gene. CDR3 length equals 15 residues.

J is TRBJ1-1 and V is TRBV16; D ambiguous. The CDR3 totals 12 residues. Trimming stripped 0 bases from V and 8 bases from J, with 7 bases between. Germline CDR1 and CDR2: KGHSY and FQNENV. The CDR3 reads CASSQSAVEAFF. Written as DNA, the CDR3 is TGTGCCAGCAGCCAATCGGCAGTAGAAGCTTTCTTT.

The chain carries TRBV4-1 and TRBJ2-3; D possibly corresponds to TRBD2 (7 bases). Between the trimmed V and J ends, which lost 8 bases and 0 bases, there was a span of 18 bases. The CDR3 has 16 amino acids. Germline assignment: CDR1 MGHRA and CDR2 YSYEKL. The CDR3 sequence: CASDPLGGTSTDTQYF. CDR3 DNA: TGCGCCAGCGACCCTCTGGGAGGGACAAGCACAGATACGCAGTATTTT.

This clone appeared once. The chain carries TRBV7-2 and TRBJ2-1, with TRBD2 matching over 11 bases. The CDR3 is made up of 16 amino acids. Germline CDR1 and CDR2: SGHTA and FQGNSA. The V segment lost 7 bases and the J segment 2 bases; nucleotides outside the gene matches: 7. CDR3 nucleotide sequence: TGTGCCAGCACCAGACTAGCGGGATGGACCTACAATGAGCAGTTCTTC. Protein sequence: CASTRLAGWTYNEQFF.

The CDR3 coding sequence is TGTGCCAGTAGCCGTCAAAACTCCGGGACAGGGGATAGGGAGTACAATCAGCCCCAGCATTTT. The encoded protein is CASSRQNSGTGDREYNQPQHF. The rearrangement links TRBV19 to TRBJ1-5; 10 bases line up with TRBD1. The germline gives CDR1 LNHDA, CDR2 SQIVND (reference sequence). The trim removed 6 bases at V and 3 bases at J, leaving 23 bases unmatched. The CDR3 length is 21 residues.

V usage is TRBV6-5 and J usage is TRBJ2-5, with D possibly matching TRBD2 (6 bases). CDR1 MNHEY and CDR2 SVGAGI come from the germline V gene. The V end lost 0 bases, the J end lost 4 bases, and 12 bases lay between the germline ends. This CDR3 spans 15 amino acids. CDR3 sequence: CASSYSSGAVETQYF. The CDR3 DNA reads TGTGCCAGCAGTTACTCCTCGGGAGCGGTAGAGACCCAGTACTTC.

The chain couples TRBV5-1 to TRBJ2-5; TRBD1 is a possible D gene (8 bases). The J call is uncertain, as TRBJ2-7 better fits the DNA end. Germline V gives CDR1 SGHRS, CDR2 YFSETQ. CDR3 length: 14 amino acids. CDR3 sequence: CASSPGGQAYEQYF. The DNA for the CDR3 is TGCGCCAGCAGCCCGGGGGGACAGGCCTACGAGCAGTACTTC.